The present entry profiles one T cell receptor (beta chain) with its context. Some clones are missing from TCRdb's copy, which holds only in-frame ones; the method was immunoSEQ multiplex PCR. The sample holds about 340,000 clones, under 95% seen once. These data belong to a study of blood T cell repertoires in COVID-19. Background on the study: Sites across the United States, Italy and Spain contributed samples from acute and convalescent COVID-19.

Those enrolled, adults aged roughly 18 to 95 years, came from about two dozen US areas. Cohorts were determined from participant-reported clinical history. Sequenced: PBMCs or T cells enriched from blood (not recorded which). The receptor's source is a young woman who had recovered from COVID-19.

The CDR3 reads CASISGTVSYEQYF. The CDR3 DNA follows: TGTGCCAGCATCTCCGGGACAGTCTCCTACGAGCAGTACTTC. The chain couples TRBV6-5 to TRBJ2-7; 7 nucleotides align to TRBD1. In germline, CDR1 is MNHEY, CDR2 SVGAGI. V was pared by 7 bases and J by 0 bases, with 6 bases of the junction left unmatched. This CDR3 spans 14 amino acids.